The 29 T cell receptor beta chains below come from one sample, sequenced in a study of T cells after yellow fever vaccination. One entry per CDR3 protein, called by TCRdb with MiXCR from the 5' RACE reads. The sample includes about 300,000 distinct CDR3 sequences, 8.7% seen only once; the top ten take around 3.4%. The sample consisted of CD4+ T cells sorted from PBMCs, taken 5 days after the yellow fever booster vaccination. The receptors shown here come from a man aged 18 to 35 who received the YFV17D yellow fever vaccine.

Many counts were recorded for this clonotype. The rearrangement joins TRBV29-1 to TRBJ2-3, with 8 bases that match TRBD2. The germline V gene encodes CDR1 SQVTM and CDR2 ANQGSEA. The CDR3 loop spans 14 amino acids. The V and J ends lost 6 bases and 1 base, in that order; junction bases with no gene match: 6. CDR3: CSVDLAGGTDTQYF. The DNA for the CDR3 is TGCAGCGTAGACCTAGCGGGCGGCACAGATACGCAGTATTTT.

This clonotype was observed at least ten times. The chain is built from TRBV4-3 and TRBJ2-3; D uncertain. The CDR3 is 15 amino acids. Germline lookup yields CDR1 LGHNA and CDR2 YSLEER. The V end lost 0 bases, the J end lost 0 bases, and 7 bases lay between the germline ends. The CDR3 spells CASSQDLGSTDTQYF. As DNA, the CDR3 is TGCGCCAGCAGCCAAGATTTGGGTAGCACAGATACGCAGTATTTT.

The CDR3 region has the DNA TGTGCCAGCAGCCAAAGCGGGGGGCATGGTGAGCAGTTCTTC. It specifies CASSQSGGHGEQFF. The rearrangement joins TRBV3-1 to TRBJ2-1; 9 nucleotides line up with TRBD2. J gave up 9 bases and V 2 bases, and 5 bases lay outside the gene matches. Germline CDR1 reads LGHDT; CDR2 reads YNNKEL (reference sequence). This CDR3 has 14 residues.

This clonotype was seen a handful of times. The V gene is TRBV11-3, the J gene TRBJ2-5, with 11 nucleotides matching TRBD2. The V segment lost 5 bases and the J segment 1 base; nucleotides outside the gene matches: 9. This CDR3 has 17 residues. Germline V gives CDR1 SGHNT, CDR2 YENEEA. CDR3 loop: CASSNTDGTSGQETQYF. The DNA for the CDR3 is TGTGCCAGCAGCAATACTGACGGGACTAGCGGCCAAGAGACCCAGTACTTC.

This clonotype is termed medium-sized. The J gene is TRBJ1-6, the V gene TRBV10-3; 8 bases align to TRBD1. The CDR3 runs to 16 residues. Trimming removed 3 bases from V and 9 bases from J; junction bases left unmatched: 10. Germline-derived CDR1 and CDR2 are ENHRY and SYGVKD. This chain's CDR3 is CAISDRARDRSSPLHF. CDR3 in DNA: TGTGCCATCAGTGATCGTGCCAGGGACAGGTCTTCACCCCTCCACTTT.

The chain recombines TRBV5-1 with TRBJ1-1, with D tentatively TRBD1 (5 bases). This CDR3 is 15 amino acids long. In germline, CDR1 is SGHRS, CDR2 YFSETQ. Between the trimmed V and J ends, which lost 2 bases and 7 bases, there was a span of 18 bases. The CDR3 sequence is CASSLSGTERGEAFF. DNA of the CDR3: TGCGCCAGCAGCTTAAGTGGGACGGAAAGAGGTGAAGCTTTCTTT.

There are many counts of this clonotype. The rearrangement joins TRBV5-6 to TRBJ2-5; TRBD1 matches 9 bases. This CDR3 has 16 amino acids. J was trimmed by 5 bases and V by 5 bases; bases with no gene match: 13. Germline assignment: CDR1 SGHDT and CDR2 YYEEEE. CDR3 protein: CASRRRLQGAGETQYF. Here the CDR3 DNA reads TGTGCCAGCAGGCGGCGACTACAGGGGGCGGGTGAGACCCAGTACTTC.

This clonotype was seen a few times. The CDR3 protein is CASSQSPWAGRTGEKLFF. The CDR3, as DNA: TGCGCCAGCAGCCAGTCTCCTTGGGCGGGGAGGACAGGCGAAAAACTGTTTTTT. The J gene is TRBJ1-4, the V gene TRBV5-1; 7 nucleotides line up with TRBD1. This CDR3 is 18 amino acids long. Germline CDR1 SGHRS, CDR2 YFSETQ. V shed 4 bases and J 8 bases; nucleotides not matched to a gene: 20.

This clonotype was counted many times. The genes are TRBV12-3 or TRBV12-4 and TRBJ2-4; no reliable D call. The V end was cut by 3 bases, the J end by 1 base, with 4 bases between. The CDR3 sequence is 13 residues long. CDR3 in DNA: TGTGCCAGCAGTTTCAGGGCCAAAAACATTCAGTACTTC. Encoded protein: CASSFRAKNIQYF.

This clonotype was observed a few times. The chain employs TRBV7-9 and TRBJ1-6; 8 bases are shared with TRBD1. This CDR3 is built from 15 residues. With 5 bases clipped from V and 7 bases from J, the junction kept 7 bases outside the gene matches. Germline V CDR1 and CDR2: SEHNR, FQNEAQ (reference sequence). CDR3 sequence: CASSIQGAWNSPLHF. DNA for the CDR3: TGTGCCAGCAGCATCCAGGGGGCTTGGAATTCACCCCTCCACTTT.

This clonotype has a handful of counts. A clone one base away is much larger, so this may be a read error. The rearrangement joins TRBV2 to TRBJ2-7; a possible D gene is TRBD1 (5 bases). There are 12 residues in the CDR3. Looked up from germline, CDR1 is SNHLY and CDR2 is FYNNEI. With 7 bases removed from V and 1 base from J, the gap between germline ends came to 8 bases. CDR3 DNA sequence: TGTGCCAGCATTGACAGTTCCTACGAGCAGTACTTC. Its translation is CASIDSSYEQYF.

This clonotype has more than one count but fewer than ten. The rearrangement uses TRBV5-6 and TRBJ2-5; 8 positions agree with TRBD1. This CDR3 region has 13 residues. J was trimmed by 6 bases and V by 6 bases; bases with no gene match: 7. CDR1 and CDR2 (germline): SGHDT, YYEEEE. The CDR3 region has the DNA TGTGCCAGCAACGCAGGGGGCACGAAGACCCAGTACTTC. Translation gives CASNAGGTKTQYF. Using reference TRBV5-6 and TRBJ2-5 for the parts outside the CDR3, the full variable domain is DAGVTQSPTHLIKTRGQQVTLRCSPKSGHDTVSWYQQALGQGPQFIFQYYEEEERQRGNFPDRFSGHQFPNYSSELNVNALLLGDSALYLCASNAGGTKTQYFGPGTRLLVL.

The rearrangement uses TRBV7-3 and TRBJ1-1; 7 bases line up with TRBD1. Losses at the gene ends were 3 bases for V and 3 bases for J; bases not matched to a gene: 4. The germline CDR1 and CDR2 sequences are SGHTA and FQGTGA. The CDR3 covers 14 residues. The CDR3 is CASSFSRGDTEAFF. CDR3 nucleotides: TGTGCCAGCAGCTTCAGCAGGGGGGACACTGAAGCTTTCTTT. Using reference TRBV7-3 and TRBJ1-1 for the parts outside the CDR3, the full variable domain is GAGVSQTPSNKVTEKGKYVELRCDPISGHTALYWYRQSLGQGPEFLIYFQGTGAADDSGLPNDRFFAVRPEGSVSTLKIQRTERGDSAVYLCASSFSRGDTEAFFGQGTRLTVV.

The chain uses TRBV20-1 and TRBJ2-7; D tentatively reads TRBD1 or TRBD2 (6 bases each). Per germline, CDR1 DFQATT and CDR2 SNEGSKA (reference sequence). V lost 3 bases and J lost 4, with 10 bases in between. The CDR3 runs to 12 residues. This CDR3 reads CSARRGGYEQYV. The CDR3 DNA follows: TGCAGTGCTAGGCGAGGGGGGTACGAGCAGTACGTC.

This clonotype was picked up a small number of times. V is TRBV5-1 and J is TRBJ2-7; a possible D gene is TRBD2 (6 bases). The CDR3 has 15 residues. Trimming took 1 base from V and 1 from J, leaving 12 bases between them. Germline lookup yields CDR1 SGHRS and CDR2 YFSETQ. The CDR3 sequence is CASSLNGGPSYEQYV. The CDR3 DNA sequence: TGCGCCAGCAGCTTGAACGGGGGACCGTCCTACGAGCAGTACGTC.

In this sample, this clonotype turned up many times. The rearrangement joins TRBV28 to TRBJ2-1; D unclear. Germline assignment: CDR1 MDHEN and CDR2 SYDVKM. There are 11 residues in the CDR3. The V gene lost 8 bases and the J gene lost 3 bases, with 5 bases spanning the gap. CDR3 region: CASSFYNEQFF. CDR3 nucleotide sequence: TGTGCCAGCTCATTCTACAATGAGCAGTTCTTC.

CDR3 bases: TGTGCCATCAGGAATCAGGCTGAAGCTTTCTTT. It translates to CAIRNQAEAFF. The rearrangement uses TRBV10-3 and TRBJ1-1; no clear D. V dropped 6 bases and J dropped 6 bases, with 8 bases sitting between them. Germline loops: CDR1 ENHRY, CDR2 SYGVKD. The length of the CDR3 is 11 residues.

This clonotype was counted only a few times. The chain recombines TRBV5-1 with TRBJ2-3, with D unclear. The length of the CDR3 is 15 residues. CDR1 SGHRS and CDR2 YFSETQ come from the germline V gene. V was cut by 3 bases and J by 3 bases, with 14 bases left in between. The CDR3 spells CASSSRVSGTDTQYF. CDR3 nucleotide sequence: TGCGCCAGCAGCTCACGAGTATCTGGGACAGATACGCAGTATTTT.

This clonotype was detected only a few times. V gene TRBV24-1 combines with J gene TRBJ1-6; D not resolved. Trimming stripped 7 bases from V and 0 bases from J, with 6 bases between. The CDR3 runs to 14 residues. Germline V CDR1 and CDR2: KGHDR, SFDVKD. CDR3 sequence: CATSGSSYNSPLHF. The CDR3 DNA reads as TGTGCCACCAGCGGGAGCTCCTATAATTCACCCCTCCACTTT.

This clonotype was found a few times. This chain connects TRBV6-2 or TRBV6-3 to TRBJ2-3; 9 nucleotides agree with TRBD2. This CDR3 spans 14 amino acids. Germline CDR1 reads MNHEY; CDR2 reads SVGEGT. Trimming cost V 6 bases and J 5 bases; bases outside gene matches: 6. CDR3 sequence reads: CASRRTSVGDTQYF. CDR3 sequence (DNA): TGTGCCAGCAGAAGGACTAGCGTTGGAGATACGCAGTATTTT.

This clonotype was detected a few times. This chain connects TRBV5-1 to TRBJ1-3; D is possibly TRBD1 (5 bases). Germline V gene sequence: CDR1 SGHRS, CDR2 YFSETQ. With 4 bases removed from V and 2 bases from J, the gap between germline ends came to 13 bases. The CDR3 has 15 amino acids. The DNA of the CDR3 is TGCGCCAGCAGCCCGGGGCCTATAACTGGAAACACCATATATTTT. As protein: CASSPGPITGNTIYF.

This sequence joins TRBV20-1 and TRBJ2-7; no definite D call. V lost 0 bases, J lost 4 bases, and 13 bases lay in between. This CDR3 is 14 amino acids long. Per germline, CDR1 DFQATT and CDR2 SNEGSKA (reference sequence). The CDR3 spells CSARDPQRSYEQYV. CDR3 sequence (DNA): TGCAGTGCTAGAGACCCCCAACGGTCATACGAGCAGTACGTC.

This clonotype was counted only a few times. CDR3 nucleotides: TGTGCCATCAGTTCTATGGAGGGCACAGATACGCAGTATTTT. This gives the protein CAISSMEGTDTQYF. J is TRBJ2-3 and V is TRBV10-3; perhaps TRBD2 as D (5 bases). Germline CDR1 and CDR2: ENHRY and SYGVKD. There are 14 residues in the CDR3. V shed 5 bases and J shed 1 base, with 10 bases lying between them.

This clonotype showed up just a few times. CDR3 coding DNA: TGTGCCAGCAGTTCCACAGGGTTCACAGATACGCAGTATTTT. It translates to CASSSTGFTDTQYF. The V and J genes are TRBV7-2 and TRBJ2-3, with a weak D call TRBD1 (6 bases). V was trimmed by 6 bases and J by 2 bases, leaving 12 bases between them. The CDR3 runs to 14 residues. From germline, CDR1 is SGHTA and CDR2 FQGNSA. The complete variable domain, with remaining parts taken from reference TRBV7-2 and TRBJ2-3, reads GAGVSQSPSNKVTEKGKDVELRCDPISGHTALYWYRQSLGQGLEFLIYFQGNSAPDKSGLPSDRFSAERTGGSVSTLTIQRTQQEDSAVYLCASSSTGFTDTQYFGPGTRLTVL.

This chain connects TRBV18 to TRBJ2-5, with D perhaps TRBD1 (5 bases). This CDR3 has 13 residues. Trimming cost V 5 bases and J 5 bases, with 12 bases left between them. Germline V gene lookup returns CDR1 KGHSH and CDR2 LQKENI. The CDR3 sequence is CASSTGELETQYF. The CDR3 DNA reads as TGTGCCAGCTCAACAGGTGAACTTGAGACCCAGTACTTC.

The DNA of the CDR3 is TGTGCCAGCAGCTCCGGAGCGATGGGCTACACCTTC. This codes for CASSSGAMGYTF. The V call is TRBV5-5, the J call TRBJ1-2; D gene ambiguous. CDR3 size: 12 residues. Germline assignment: CDR1 SGHKS and CDR2 YYEKEE (reference sequence). V shed 3 bases and J shed 8 bases, with 11 bases lying between them.

This clonotype showed up many times. Because it lacks the conserved phenylalanine or tryptophan at the end, this CDR3 is likely a read error. The DNA is left out, because the CDR3 cannot be placed on it with certainty; the CDR3 is given as TCRdb lists it. The gene calls are TRBV5-1 and TRBJ2-3; the table assigns TRBD2, which was not confirmed against the DNA. The CDR3 is made up of 12 amino acids, end residues included. Looked up from germline, CDR1 is SGHRS and CDR2 is YFSETQ. This CDR3 is CASSLDGGLADI.

This clonotype was detected a few times. DNA for the CDR3: TGTGCCAGCAGTTTATATCGAGAGCTGTTTTTT. Protein: CASSLYRELFF. The V gene is TRBV28, the J gene TRBJ2-2; no clear D. The CDR3 is 11 residues long. V shed 1 base and J shed 11 bases, with 5 bases lying between them. Germline V lookup: CDR1 MDHEN, CDR2 SYDVKM.

This clonotype has just a few counts. The gene calls are TRBV10-3 and TRBJ2-7, with D hard to call. Germline CDR1 and CDR2: ENHRY and SYGVKD. Deletions cut 3 bases from V and 1 base from J, with 13 bases between. The CDR3 extends over 15 amino acids. The CDR3 nucleotides read TGTGCCATCAGTGAAAGCGCCGCGACTTCCTACGAGCAGTACTTC. Translating gives CAISESAATSYEQYF.